These 10 T cell receptor beta chains were all obtained from the same sample, sequenced in a study of beta chain features in type 1 diabetes. As every portion of the isolated RNA was reverse transcribed, the sequencing read expressed TCRB transcripts. Sequenced by immunoSEQ multiplex PCR; TCRdb stores in-frame clones only, minus some. The sample has 360,000 or so clones; 15% to 20% are singletons. Sequencing was performed on naive CD4+ T cells from blood. Receptor source: a young woman in good health.

The chain couples TRBV30 to TRBJ1-1; TRBD1 might be the D (6 bases). Per germline, CDR1 GTSNPN and CDR2 SVGIG (reference sequence). Trimming shortened V by 4 bases and J by 10 bases, and 19 bases separated the two germline ends. This CDR3 region has 13 residues. The CDR3 sequence is CAWTVSRGIGAFF. The DNA for the CDR3 is TGTGCCTGGACCGTCTCCAGGGGAATAGGAGCTTTCTTT.

The chain recombines TRBV5-1 with TRBJ2-7; TRBD2 aligns across 12 bases. The CDR3 length is 15 residues. Germline trimming cut 3 bases from V and 5 bases from J; bases unmatched to any gene: 6. Germline V gene sequence: CDR1 SGHRS, CDR2 YFSETQ. In DNA, the CDR3 is TGCGCCAGCAGCTCTTCTAGCGGGAGGGGAAACGAGCAGTACTTC. Amino acids: CASSSSSGRGNEQYF. Based on the CDR3 plus reference TRBV5-1 and TRBJ2-7, the full variable domain is KAGVTQTPRYLIKTRGQQVTLSCSPISGHRSVSWYQQTPGQGLQFLFEYFSETQRNKGNFPGRFSGRQFSNSRSEMNVSTLELGDSALYLCASSSSSGRGNEQYFGPGTRLTVT.

This clone was seen more than once but under ten times. The CDR3: CAWRAGQGWAFF. In nucleotides, the CDR3 is TGTGCCTGGAGGGCGGGACAGGGGTGGGCTTTCTTT. V is TRBV30 and J is TRBJ1-1, with 10 bases matching TRBD1. Per germline, CDR1 GTSNPN and CDR2 SVGIG (reference sequence). The CDR3 is 12 residues long. Unmatched junction bases numbered 6, after V lost 3 bases and J lost 11 bases.

This clone was seen more than once but under ten times. V is TRBV5-1 and J is TRBJ2-2, with D maybe TRBD2 (6 bases). CDR3 length equals 17 residues. Trimming removed 3 bases from V and 7 bases from J, with 22 bases in between. Germline V gene lookup returns CDR1 SGHRS and CDR2 YFSETQ. CDR3 sequence (DNA): TGCGCCAGCAGCTCACCGGAAGCGCCGGGGGTGGTCGGGGAGCTGTTTTTT. Translation: CASSSPEAPGVVGELFF.

This chain links TRBV7-8 with TRBJ2-5, with 7 bases matching TRBD2. This CDR3 is built from 13 residues. V trimming: 5 bases; J trimming: 3 bases; junction bases outside the gene matches: 3. Germline assignment: CDR1 SGHVS and CDR2 FQNEAQ. The CDR3 sequence is CASSPGREETQYF. CDR3 nucleotides: TGTGCCAGCAGCCCAGGGAGGGAAGAGACCCAGTACTTC.

This sequence joins TRBV5-1 and TRBJ2-7; 12 positions agree with TRBD1. The CDR3 is 15 residues long. The germline V gene encodes CDR1 SGHRS and CDR2 YFSETQ. Germline trimming cut 4 bases from V and 6 bases from J; bases unmatched to any gene: 8. As DNA, the CDR3 is TGCGCCAGCAGCGCGGGACAGGGGGCCACCTCCGAGCAGTACTTC. Protein product: CASSAGQGATSEQYF. Full variable domain (missing parts from reference TRBV5-1 and TRBJ2-7): KAGVTQTPRYLIKTRGQQVTLSCSPISGHRSVSWYQQTPGQGLQFLFEYFSETQRNKGNFPGRFSGRQFSNSRSEMNVSTLELGDSALYLCASSAGQGATSEQYFGPGTRLTVT.

This clone occurred a few times. The chain employs TRBV29-1 and TRBJ1-5; maybe TRBD1 (5 bases). Per germline, CDR1 SQVTM and CDR2 ANQGSEA. V lost 5 bases, J lost 5 bases, and 13 bases lay in between. The CDR3 contains 13 residues. In nucleotides, the CDR3 is TGCAGCGTTTCCTTAGGGGAACATCAGCCCCAGCATTTT. It is translated as CSVSLGEHQPQHF.

There are a few counts of this clone. The rearrangement uses TRBV4-3 and TRBJ2-3; 7 positions match TRBD1. The length of the CDR3 is 16 residues. CDR1 is LGHNA, CDR2 YSLEER, per germline. Germline trimming cut 1 base from V and 3 bases from J; bases unmatched to any gene: 7. As DNA, the CDR3 is TGCGCCAGCAGCCAAGGGAAGGGGGCCGGTACAGATACGCAGTATTTT. Its translation is CASSQGKGAGTDTQYF.

Only a few counts were recorded for this clone. This specimen includes other DNA sequences encoding the same CDR3. The chain carries TRBV5-1 and TRBJ1-6; D unresolved. V lost 0 bases and J lost 9, with 7 bases in between. Germline V gives CDR1 SGHRS, CDR2 YFSETQ. CDR3 size: 13 residues. This CDR3 is CASSLAGLSPLHF. The CDR3 DNA sequence: TGCGCCAGCAGCTTGGCCGGTCTTTCACCCCTCCACTTT.

The chain carries TRBV2 and TRBJ2-1; D gene unclear. The CDR3 loop spans 13 amino acids. Germline CDR1 reads SNHLY; CDR2 reads FYNNEI. Trimming took off 4 bases at V and 3 bases at J, with 7 bases between the two ends. The CDR3 region is CASSALYYNEQFF. In DNA form, the CDR3 reads TGTGCCAGCAGTGCCCTCTACTACAATGAGCAGTTCTTC.